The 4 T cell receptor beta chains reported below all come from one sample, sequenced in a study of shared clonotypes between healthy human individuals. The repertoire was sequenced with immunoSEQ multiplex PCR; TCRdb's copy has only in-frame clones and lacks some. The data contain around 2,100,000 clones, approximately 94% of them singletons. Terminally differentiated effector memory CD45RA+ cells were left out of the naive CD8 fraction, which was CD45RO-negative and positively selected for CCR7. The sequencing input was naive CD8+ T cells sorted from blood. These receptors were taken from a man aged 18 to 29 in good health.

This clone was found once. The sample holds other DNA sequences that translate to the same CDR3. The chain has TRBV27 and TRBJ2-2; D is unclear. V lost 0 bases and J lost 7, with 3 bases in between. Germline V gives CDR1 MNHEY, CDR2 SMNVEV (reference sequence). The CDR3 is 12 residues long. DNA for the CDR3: TGTGCCAGCAGTTTATCAAGCGGGGAGCTGTTTTTT. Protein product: CASSLSSGELFF.

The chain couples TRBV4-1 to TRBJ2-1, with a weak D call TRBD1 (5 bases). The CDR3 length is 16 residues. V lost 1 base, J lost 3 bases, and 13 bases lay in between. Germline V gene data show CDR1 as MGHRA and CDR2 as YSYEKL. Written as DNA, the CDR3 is TGCGCCAGCAGCCAAGGAGGTCAGGGCCTCTACAATGAGCAGTTCTTC. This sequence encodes CASSQGGQGLYNEQFF.

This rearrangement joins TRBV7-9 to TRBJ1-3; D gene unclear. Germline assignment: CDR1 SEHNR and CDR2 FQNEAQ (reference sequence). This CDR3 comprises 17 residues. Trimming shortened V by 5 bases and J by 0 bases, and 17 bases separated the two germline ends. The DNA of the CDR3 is TGTGCCAGCAGCAAGGAGGTGGTTAGGGTCTCTGGAAACACCATATATTTT. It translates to CASSKEVVRVSGNTIYF.

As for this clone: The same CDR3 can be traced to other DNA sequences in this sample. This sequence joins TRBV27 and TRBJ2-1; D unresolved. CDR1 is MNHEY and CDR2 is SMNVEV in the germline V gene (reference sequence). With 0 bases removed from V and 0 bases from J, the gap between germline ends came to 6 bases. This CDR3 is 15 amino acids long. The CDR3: CASSLSAGSYNEQFF. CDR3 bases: TGTGCCAGCAGTTTATCGGCCGGCTCCTACAATGAGCAGTTCTTC.